The 3 T cell receptor beta chains below all came from one sample that was sequenced in a study of Ad26.COV2.S vaccination and SARS-CoV-2 variants. Using immunoSEQ multiplex PCR, the repertoire was profiled, and TCRdb retains in-frame clones only, with some absent. The data contain 350,000 to 450,000 clones, about 91% of them singletons. Here the sequenced sample was peripheral blood, taken after recovery from COVID-19. Receptor source: a human donor who had recovered from COVID-19.

The chain carries TRBV13 and TRBJ2-7; a weak D match, TRBD1 (6 bases). Germline V gene data show CDR1 as PRHDT and CDR2 as FYEKMQ (reference sequence). V gave up 5 bases and J gave up 2 bases, with 13 bases separating them. CDR3 length equals 14 residues. The CDR3 region has the DNA TGTGCCAGCAGCCCCAGACAGGACGCCTACGAGCAGTACTTC. This codes for CASSPRQDAYEQYF.

The gene calls are TRBV6-5 and TRBJ2-3, with a weak D call TRBD1 (6 bases). Germline values: CDR1 MNHEY, CDR2 SVGAGI. The CDR3 consists of 13 residues. Trimming removed 8 bases at V and 9 bases at J, with 18 bases between. The CDR3 DNA reads as TGTGCCAGCGACAGGAGCTCTGGGTGGACGCAGTATTTT. Translation: CASDRSSGWTQYF.

This CDR3 is CASSLAPRRGRGQETQYF. The CDR3 nucleotides read TGTGCCAGCAGCTTAGCCCCCCGCAGGGGTCGGGGGCAAGAGACCCAGTACTTC. V gene TRBV11-2 combines with J gene TRBJ2-5; D might be TRBD1 or TRBD2, each matching 6 bases. Germline-derived CDR1 and CDR2 are SGHAT and FQNNGV. This CDR3 has 18 residues. V shed 1 base and J shed 2 bases, with 20 bases lying between them.